This is a list of T cell receptor beta chains from one sample in a study of OX40 agonist ivuxolimab in advanced cancers. The assay was immunoSEQ multiplex PCR, and TCRdb's table has in-frame clones only and misses some. The sample has 70,000 or so clones; 80% are singletons. The source material was CD4+ or CD8+ T cells sorted from blood, sampled in a trial of the OX40 agonist ivuxolimab. The receptors were sampled from an adult with an advanced solid tumor such as melanoma, head and neck, liver or kidney cancer. The CDR3 runs from the conserved cysteine through the conserved F or W. A D gene is named only where the DNA matches it firmly. Size is stated for part of the rows, as once, few or many counts, or as a class when the clone is expanded.

j_gene | d_gene | v_gene | abundance | CDR3aa | CDR3nt
TRBJ2-7 | . | TRBV6-1 | . | CASAEMYEQYF | TGTGCCAGCGCGGAGATGTACGAGCAGTACTTC
TRBJ1-1 | . | TRBV7-9 | . | CASSLGAGDLSEAFF | TGTGCCAGCAGCTTAGGGGCAGGGGACCTATCTGAAGCTTTCTTT
TRBJ2-5 | TRBD1 | TRBV7-7 | few | CASSLGTGLETQYF | TGTGCTAGCAGCTTGGGGACAGGGCTAGAGACCCAGTACTTC
TRBJ2-1 | TRBD1 | TRBV11-3 | once | CASSQGAARDEQFF | TGTGCCAGCAGCCAGGGGGCGGCCCGGGATGAGCAGTTCTTC
TRBJ1-4 | . | TRBV19 | . | CASSISGTAKLFF | TGTGCCAGTAGTATATCAGGGACCGCAAAACTGTTTTTT
TRBJ1-2 | . | TRBV23-1 | . | CASTRGGYTF | TGCGCCAGCACCCGTGGCGGCTACACCTTC
TRBJ2-1 | . | TRBV7-6 | once | CASSGDREQFF | TGTGCCAGCAGCGGAGACAGGGAGCAGTTCTTC
TRBJ1-1 | . | TRBV5-6 | once | CASSLVNSQNTEAFF | TGTGCCAGCAGCTTGGTTAACAGCCAGAACACTGAAGCTTTCTTT
TRBJ1-1 | . | TRBV4-1 | few | CASSQGPANTEAFF | TGCGCCAGCAGCCAAGGTCCCGCGAACACTGAAGCTTTCTTT
TRBJ2-7 | . | TRBV6-1 | once | CASRKEGGSNYEQYF | TGTGCCAGCAGGAAAGAGGGGGGATCTAACTACGAGCAGTACTTC
TRBJ2-2 | . | TRBV5-8 | . | CASSSSLTGGELFF | TGTGCCAGCAGCTCCTCCCTGACAGGCGGGGAGCTGTTTTTT
TRBJ2-3 | . | TRBV12-5 | . | CASVQPSTDTQYF | TGTGCTAGTGTTCAACCTAGCACAGATACGCAGTATTTT
TRBJ2-5 | . | TRBV15 | . | CATSRDRQYQETQYF | TGTGCCACCAGCAGAGATCGACAGTACCAAGAGACCCAGTACTTC
TRBJ2-1 | . | TRBV6-6 | . | CASSYSTEGGNEQFF | TGTGCCAGCAGTTACTCGACAGAGGGTGGCAATGAGCAGTTCTTC
TRBJ2-5 | . | TRBV4-1 | . | CASSQDPLETQYF | TGCGCCAGCAGCCAAGATCCATTAGAGACCCAGTACTTC
TRBJ2-5 | . | TRBV10-1 | . | CASRGDQETQYF | TGCGCCAGCAGAGGGGACCAAGAGACCCAGTACTTC
TRBJ1-4 | . | TRBV14 | . | CASSQSLAGAGEKLFF | TGTGCCAGCAGCCAATCGTTAGCGGGGGCTGGTGAAAAACTGTTTTTT